This paragraph covers one T cell receptor (beta chain) sequence. The data stem from a study of T cells in Graves' hyperthyroidism and ophthalmopathy. Researchers took RNA transcripts and amplified the TCR beta CDR3 regions from them. The study used the HTBI primer set for a first-round RT-PCR of the TCR CDR3. A single record per CDR3 protein comes from TCRdb applying MiXCR to the multiplex PCR reads. The sample consists of more than 550,000 distinct CDR3 sequences, roughly 45% of them appearing once. In germline, CDR1 is MRHNA, CDR2 SNTAGT. The J segment lost 7 bases and the V segment lost 2 bases, leaving 2 bases of the junction unmatched. The CDR3 contains 13 residues.

The TCR sequence derives from an adult man with Graves' disease, either hyperthyroidism or ophthalmopathy (not recorded which). The gene calls are TRBV6-4 and TRBJ1-3, with TRBD1 identical over 7 bases. What was sequenced was peripheral blood or thyroid tissue (not recorded which). The CDR3, as DNA: TGTGCCAGCAGTGACCTGACAGGGAACACCATATATTTT. The encoded protein is CASSDLTGNTIYF.